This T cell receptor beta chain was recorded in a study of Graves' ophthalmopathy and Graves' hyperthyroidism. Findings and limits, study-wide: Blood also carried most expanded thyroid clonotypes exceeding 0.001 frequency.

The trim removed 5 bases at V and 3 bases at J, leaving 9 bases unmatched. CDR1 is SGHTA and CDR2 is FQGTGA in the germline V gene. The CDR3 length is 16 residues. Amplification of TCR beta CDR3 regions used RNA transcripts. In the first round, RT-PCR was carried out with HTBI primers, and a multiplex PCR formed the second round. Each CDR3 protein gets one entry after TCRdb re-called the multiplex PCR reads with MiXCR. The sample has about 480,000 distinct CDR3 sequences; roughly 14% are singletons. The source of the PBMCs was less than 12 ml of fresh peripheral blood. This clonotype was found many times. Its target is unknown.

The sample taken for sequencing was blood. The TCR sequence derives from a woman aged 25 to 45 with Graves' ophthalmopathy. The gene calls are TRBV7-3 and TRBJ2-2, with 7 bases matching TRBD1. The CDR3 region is CASSPSRTGDTGELFF. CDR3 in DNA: TGTGCCAGCAGCCCCTCTAGGACAGGAGACACCGGGGAGCTGTTTTTT.